Described below is a single T cell receptor beta chain sequence and its context. Germline lookup yields CDR1 SGHAT and CDR2 FQNNGV. This CDR3 has 19 amino acids. Trimming cost V 4 bases and J 0 bases, with 22 bases left between them. Genomic DNA from each subset was divided evenly over several immunoSEQ plates. Repertoires were generated with immunoSEQ multiplex PCR, while TCRdb's copy carries only in-frame clones and drops some. The sample gives approximately 510,000 clones, 60% to 85% of which show up once; roughly 13% is in the top ten. This specimen belongs to a study of shared clonotypes between healthy human individuals.

This clonotype was obtained from a woman in her 40s in good health. Some clones in this sample may be carry-over from other donors' samples. The V and J genes are TRBV11-2 and TRBJ2-4; D is tentatively TRBD1 or TRBD2 (5 bases each). The sequencing sample was made of PBMCs. CDR3 in amino acids: CASSSPRPGTALAKNIQYF. The DNA for the CDR3 is TGTGCCAGCAGCTCTCCCCGTCCAGGGACCGCACTAGCCAAAAACATTCAGTACTTC.